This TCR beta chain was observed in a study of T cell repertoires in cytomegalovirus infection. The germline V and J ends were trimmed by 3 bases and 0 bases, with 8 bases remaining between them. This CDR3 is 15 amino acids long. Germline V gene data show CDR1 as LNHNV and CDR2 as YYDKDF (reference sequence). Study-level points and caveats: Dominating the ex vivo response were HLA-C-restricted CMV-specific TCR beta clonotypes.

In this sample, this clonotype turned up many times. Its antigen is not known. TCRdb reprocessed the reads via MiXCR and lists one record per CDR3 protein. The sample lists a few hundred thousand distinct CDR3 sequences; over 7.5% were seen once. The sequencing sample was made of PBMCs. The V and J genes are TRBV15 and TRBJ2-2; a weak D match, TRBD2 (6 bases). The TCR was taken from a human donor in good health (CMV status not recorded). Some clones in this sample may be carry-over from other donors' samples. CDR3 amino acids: CATSRTRANTGELFF. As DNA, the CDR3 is TGTGCCACCAGCAGGACTAGAGCGAACACCGGGGAGCTGTTTTTT.